Listed here are 16 T cell receptor beta chains from one sample, sequenced in a study of spatial heterogeneity in lung cancer (dated by TCRdb to between 2018 and 2021). The antigens these receptors bind are not known. Libraries were made using 5' RACE. Sequencing took place on a NextSeq 500. TCRdb's own reprocessing of the public reads used fastp at Q25 and MiXCR and kept productive beta chains. Entries that share a CDR3 protein sequence are merged under the most common genes and DNA. Present in this sample are about 550 distinct CDR3 sequences, 60% of which were seen just once. The leading ten clones occupy roughly 13% of the sample. Broad study findings and their caveats: The number of expanded intratumoral alpha and beta TCRs correlated with the tumor nonsynonymous mutation count.

The time point label of this sample denotes: sample taken at primary tumor resection. Sequenced material: lung tumor tissue, taken at surgery. The receptors were gathered from a male donor with early-stage non-small cell lung cancer.

This clonotype has only a few counts. Found in a library prepared for alpha chains, this beta chain is an off-target read, and its abundance has little meaning. J is TRBJ2-1 and V is TRBV29-1; D is perhaps TRBD2 (6 bases). V was trimmed by 7 bases and J by 7 bases, leaving 14 bases between them. The CDR3 is made up of 12 amino acids. Germline-derived CDR1 and CDR2 are SQVTM and ANQGSEA. Here the CDR3 reads CSGGANGNEQFF. CDR3 in DNA: TGCAGCGGCGGGGCGAATGGGAATGAGCAGTTCTTC.

Concerning this clonotype itself: A library prepared for alpha chains yielded this beta chain as an off-target read; its size is of little meaning. The chain links TRBV7-8 to TRBJ2-6, with D tentatively TRBD1 or TRBD2 (6 bases each). V gave up 2 bases and J gave up 8 bases, with 13 bases separating them. CDR3 length: 15 amino acids. The germline V gene has CDR1 SGHVS and CDR2 FQNEAQ. CDR3 sequence (DNA): TGTGCCAGCAGCTTAAGGGGGGTAGGAACCAACGTCCTGACTTTC. Protein product: CASSLRGVGTNVLTF.

To note about this clonotype: As an off-target read in a library built for alpha chains, this beta chain has a frequency of little significance. The chain links TRBV18 to TRBJ1-1; D perhaps matches TRBD1 (5 bases). This CDR3 region has 14 residues. Trimming stripped 3 bases from V and 6 bases from J, with 14 bases between. Germline values: CDR1 KGHSH, CDR2 LQKENI. In nucleotides, the CDR3 is TGTGCCAGCTCACCCCGGGCGGGCAGGGCTGAAGCTTTCTTT. Translation: CASSPRAGRAEAFF.

In regard to this clonotype: Since the library was made to target alpha chains, this beta chain is a stray read and its abundance is not meaningful. V is TRBV7-2 and J is TRBJ2-1; 8 bases agree with TRBD2. The V and J ends lost 5 bases and 3 bases, in that order; junction bases with no gene match: 18. CDR3 length equals 19 residues. CDR1 and CDR2 from the germline V gene are SGHTA and FQGNSA. The CDR3 bases are TGTGCCAGCAGCCCCAGGGGAGGGTCCAGCGGGAGTAGCTACAATGAGCAGTTCTTC. Residues: CASSPRGGSSGSSYNEQFF.

Remarks on this clonotype: This beta chain appears as a stray read in a library generated for alpha chains; its size is not informative. The V gene is TRBV2, the J gene TRBJ2-5, with D maybe TRBD2 (6 bases). Germline CDR1 is SNHLY and CDR2 is FYNNEI. V was pared by 1 base and J by 4 bases, with 10 bases between. The CDR3 is made up of 14 amino acids. The CDR3 here is CASSEVPGGETQYF. For the CDR3, the DNA is TGTGCCAGCAGTGAAGTCCCCGGGGGAGAGACCCAGTACTTC.

As to this clonotype: The library was prepared for alpha chains; this beta chain is a stray read, so its frequency means little. The V gene is TRBV20-1, the J gene TRBJ1-1; 8 bases agree with TRBD1. V lost 3 bases to trimming and J lost 1 base; unmatched junction nucleotides: 4. CDR3 length equals 14 residues. Germline CDR1 reads DFQATT; CDR2 reads SNEGSKA (reference sequence). The CDR3, as DNA: TGCAGTGCTAGGGCTACAGGGGGGAACACTGAAGCTTTCTTT. Translation gives CSARATGGNTEAFF.

In regard to this clonotype: Since the library was made to target alpha chains, this beta chain is a stray read and its abundance is not meaningful. This chain's CDR3 is CASFEGYTEAFF. As DNA, the CDR3 is TGTGCCAGCTTTGAGGGCTATACTGAAGCTTTCTTT. V usage is TRBV6-5 and J usage is TRBJ1-1; no reliable D call. Deletions cut 8 bases from V and 5 bases from J, with 12 bases between. This CDR3 comprises 12 residues. The V gene's germline CDR1 is MNHEY and CDR2 SVGAGI.

Turning to this clonotype: Since it is a stray read in a library aimed at alpha chains, this beta chain has a size that is not meaningful. This rearrangement joins TRBV7-3 to TRBJ2-1; TRBD1 agrees at 7 bases. V shed 0 bases, J shed 9 bases, and the junction held 5 bases outside the gene matches. Germline CDR1 is SGHTA and CDR2 is FQGTGA. The CDR3 runs to 14 residues. In DNA form, the CDR3 reads TGTGCCAGCAGCTTAACGGTAGCAGGGGGTGAGCAGTTCTTC. Translated, it gives CASSLTVAGGEQFF.

This clonotype appeared a few times. The library was designed around alpha chains, so this beta chain is a stray read whose abundance carries little weight. The chain couples TRBV2 to TRBJ2-1, with D possibly being TRBD1 (5 bases). Germline V gene sequence: CDR1 SNHLY, CDR2 FYNNEI. The ends were cut back, 2 bases at V and 8 bases at J, with 7 bases in the middle. The CDR3 runs 12 residues. The CDR3 is CASSEQGDEQFF. DNA for the CDR3: TGTGCCAGCAGTGAACAGGGCGATGAGCAGTTCTTC.

Concerning this clonotype: This beta chain is off target for a library built for alpha chains, so its abundance means little. V and J are TRBV12-3 or TRBV12-4 and TRBJ2-1, with D possibly being TRBD2 (5 bases). Trimming took off 5 bases at V and 7 bases at J, with 9 bases between the two ends. The CDR3 has 12 amino acids. For the CDR3, the DNA is TGTGCCAGCAGTCGGACTGGGAATGAGCAGTTCTTC. Translating gives CASSRTGNEQFF.

On this clonotype: The library was prepared for alpha chains; this beta chain is a stray read, so its frequency means little. The J gene is TRBJ2-3, the V gene TRBV15, with no clear D. V was cut by 0 bases and J by 9 bases, with 10 bases left in between. Germline V CDR1 and CDR2: LNHNV, YYDKDF (reference sequence). The CDR3 covers 13 residues. The CDR3 sequence: CATSRDLRVTQYF. In DNA, the CDR3 is TGTGCCACCAGCAGAGATCTTCGGGTGACGCAGTATTTT.

Turning to this clonotype: With the library built for alpha chains, this beta chain is off target and its frequency is not meaningful. CDR3: CASSHRFQGMGLNTEAFF. DNA of the CDR3: TGTGCCAGCAGCCACCGTTTTCAGGGGATGGGCCTGAACACTGAAGCTTTCTTT. This chain joins TRBV3-1 and TRBJ1-1; a weak D match, TRBD1 (6 bases). CDR3 length equals 18 residues. Germline values: CDR1 LGHDT, CDR2 YNNKEL (reference sequence). Trimming removed 3 bases at V and 0 bases at J, with 20 bases between.

Regarding this clonotype: This beta chain lies outside the target of a library built for alpha chains; its clone size means little. The V gene is TRBV19, the J gene TRBJ2-7; D possibly corresponds to TRBD1 (6 bases). The germline gives CDR1 LNHDA, CDR2 SQIVND (reference sequence). The CDR3 has 14 residues. V was cut by 1 base and J by 3 bases, with 10 bases left in between. CDR3 sequence (DNA): TGTGCCAGTAGTATAGCTGCGGACAGCTACGAGCAGTACTTC. The encoded protein is CASSIAADSYEQYF.

On this clonotype itself: This beta chain came through as a stray read in a library set up for alpha chains, and its size says little. The chain joins TRBV10-3 to TRBJ2-5, with D perhaps matching TRBD1 (6 bases). Trimming shortened V by 6 bases and J by 2 bases, and 7 bases separated the two germline ends. CDR1 is ENHRY and CDR2 is SYGVKD in the germline V gene. The CDR3 covers 12 residues. CDR3 in amino acids: CAIRDRQETQYF. CDR3 sequence (DNA): TGTGCCATCAGGGACAGACAAGAGACCCAGTACTTC.

With respect to this clonotype: Sequence at one end of the junction differs from germline and may be a read error. As an off-target read in a library built for alpha chains, this beta chain has a frequency of little significance. The chain couples TRBV19 to TRBJ1-1; TRBD1 matches at 8 bases. The CDR3 has 11 amino acids. Germline CDR1 reads LNHDA; CDR2 reads SQIVND (reference sequence). The CDR3 protein is CASSAGTGPPF. In DNA, the CDR3 is TGTGCCAGTAGTGCCGGGACAGGACCACCTTTT.

This clonotype was counted between two and nine times. For a library built for alpha chains, this beta chain is a stray read; little rests on its size. V gene TRBV5-1 combines with J gene TRBJ2-1; 10 bases map to TRBD1. CDR1 and CDR2 from the germline V gene are SGHRS and YFSETQ. This CDR3 has 14 residues. With V trimmed by 6 bases and J by 9 bases, 9 bases remained unmatched. The DNA for the CDR3 is TGCGCCAGCACCCTCTGGGACAGGGGTAGTGAGCAGTTCTTC. Its protein is CASTLWDRGSEQFF. Together with reference TRBV5-1 and TRBJ2-1, the CDR3 gives the full variable domain: KAGVTQTPRYLIKTRGQQVTLSCSPISGHRSVSWYQQTPGQGLQFLFEYFSETQRNKGNFPGRFSGRQFSNSRSEMNVSTLELGDSALYLCASTLWDRGSEQFFGPGTRLTVL.